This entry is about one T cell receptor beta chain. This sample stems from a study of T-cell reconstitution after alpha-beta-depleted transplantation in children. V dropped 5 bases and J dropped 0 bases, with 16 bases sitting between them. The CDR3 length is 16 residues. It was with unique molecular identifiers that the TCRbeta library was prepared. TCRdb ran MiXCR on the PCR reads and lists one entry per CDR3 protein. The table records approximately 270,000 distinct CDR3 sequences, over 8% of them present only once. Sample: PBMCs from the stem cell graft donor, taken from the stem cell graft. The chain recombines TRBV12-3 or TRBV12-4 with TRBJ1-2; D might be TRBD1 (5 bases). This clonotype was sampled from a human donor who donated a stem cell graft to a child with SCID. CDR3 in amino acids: CASSLKTGTANYGYTF. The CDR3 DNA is TGTGCCAGCAGTCTCAAGACCGGGACGGCTAACTATGGCTACACCTTC.